This entry concerns a single T cell receptor (beta chain). What it recognizes is unknown. Germline CDR1 LNHDA, CDR2 SQIVND (reference sequence). CDR3 length equals 13 residues. V was trimmed by 9 bases and J by 3 bases, leaving 12 bases between them. The source of the sample is a study of shared clonotypes between healthy human individuals. Study at large: Each donor contributed plates that comprised three CD4 naive, three CD4 memory, two CD8 naive and one CD8 memory. The study's findings and limits: The four-donor shared clonotypes exceeded non-shared clonotypes in generation probability, with non-shared ones scoring lower.

Data came from immunoSEQ multiplex PCR; TCRdb stores just in-frame clones and leaves some out. The sample lists some 1,100,000 clones; approximately 78% were seen once. This sequence originates from a man between 18 and 35 years old in good health. Some clones in this sample may be carry-over from other donors' samples. This chain connects TRBV19 to TRBJ2-1, with D perhaps TRBD2 (6 bases). Sequencing was done on a sample of memory CD4+ T cells from PBMCs. Subset of the sample: CD45RA-negative fraction. The DNA for the CDR3 is TGTGCCAGCCAAAGCGGGTACTACAATGAGCAGTTCTTC. This sequence encodes CASQSGYYNEQFF.